The 3 T cell receptor beta chains given below trace back to one sample, sequenced in a study of OX40 agonist ivuxolimab in advanced cancers. Sequenced by immunoSEQ multiplex PCR; TCRdb stores in-frame clones only, minus some. The table has tens of thousands of clones, approximately 92% seen once. Sequencing used CD4+ or CD8+ T cells sorted from blood, obtained in a trial of the OX40 agonist ivuxolimab. The receptors shown here come from an adult with an advanced solid tumor such as melanoma, head and neck, liver or kidney cancer.

Concerning this clone: Other DNA sequences in the sample encode the same CDR3. The chain joins TRBV7-2 to TRBJ1-6; 7 bases map to TRBD1. V shed 4 bases, J shed 5 bases, and the junction held 2 bases outside the gene matches. The CDR3 is made up of 14 amino acids. The germline CDR1 and CDR2 sequences are SGHTA and FQGNSA. In nucleotides, the CDR3 is TGTGCCAGCAGCTCCGGGACAGATAATTCACCCCTCCACTTT. The encoded protein is CASSSGTDNSPLHF.

Here the CDR3 reads CASSPGRQNYGYTF. The CDR3 DNA is TGTGCCAGCAGCCCGGGACGGCAGAACTATGGCTACACCTTC. The V and J genes are TRBV28 and TRBJ1-2, with a possible D match to TRBD1 (5 bases). Trimming took off 6 bases at V and 2 bases at J, with 13 bases between the two ends. The CDR3 extends over 14 amino acids. Per germline, CDR1 MDHEN and CDR2 SYDVKM.

The chain combines TRBV5-5 with TRBJ1-2; TRBD1 matches 8 bases. The ends lost 4 bases at V and 8 bases at J; junction bases unmatched: 7. The germline CDR1 and CDR2 sequences are SGHKS and YYEKEE (reference sequence). This CDR3 region has 13 residues. The CDR3 sequence: CASSRQGTGGYTF. CDR3 bases: TGTGCCAGCAGCCGGCAGGGGACAGGAGGCTACACCTTC.